One sample yielded the 6 T cell receptor beta chains listed below, sequenced in a study of tumor-infiltrating lymphocytes in primary liver carcinoma. Making TCR beta cDNA involved 400 to 600 ng total RNA and a constant-region primer. Amplification in three nested multiplex PCR rounds with slightly modified ARM-PCR gave rise to TCR beta libraries. For around 9 cycles apiece, the opening two PCR rounds ran with TRBV1-TRBV30 forward primers and a C-beta reverse primer. MiXCR, applied by TCRdb to the multiplex PCR reads, yields one record per CDR3 protein. Of about 190,000 distinct CDR3 sequences in the sample, 70% to 90% were seen once. The tissue used was unsorted bulk material of about 19-33 mg. RNA and DNA were co-extracted from it with the AllPrep DNA/RNA mini kit. Sequenced sample: tumor tissue from primary liver carcinoma. Receptors originate from a man in his forties with primary liver carcinoma and hepatitis B virus infection.

V is TRBV6-2 or TRBV6-3 and J is TRBJ2-7; the match to TRBD2 covers 8 bases. Germline V gene sequence: CDR1 MNHEY, CDR2 SVGEGT. There are 15 residues in the CDR3. V shed 1 base, J shed 5 bases, and the junction held 7 bases outside the gene matches. CDR3 protein: CASSYLAGGQNEQYF. The CDR3 nucleotides are TGTGCCAGCAGTTACTTGGCGGGAGGACAGAACGAGCAGTACTTC.

This sequence joins TRBV5-6 and TRBJ1-1; 12 positions agree with TRBD1. Per germline, CDR1 SGHDT and CDR2 YYEEEE. Losses at the gene ends were 10 bases for V and 0 bases for J; bases not matched to a gene: 13. This CDR3 has 17 residues. The CDR3 DNA sequence: TGTGCCGGTAGCCCCGGGACAGGGGGCAGCCTGAACACTGAAGCTTTCTTT. Translated: CAGSPGTGGSLNTEAFF.

A remark on this clonotype: One end of the junction fails to match germline, which may point to a read error. The rearrangement links TRBV6-1 to TRBJ2-1, with D hard to call. The CDR3 runs to 16 residues. Looked up from germline, CDR1 is MNHNS and CDR2 is SASEGT. The CDR3 sequence: CASTRRPGHTYNERFF. The CDR3 DNA reads as TGTGCCAGCACCCGTAGGCCCGGGCATACCTACAATGAGCGGTTCTTC.

As to this clonotype: At one end the junction does not follow the germline gene, possibly because of a read error. The J gene is TRBJ2-2, the V gene TRBV6-1; D is unclear. The length of the CDR3 is 17 residues. CDR1 is MNHNS, CDR2 SASEGT, per germline. The CDR3, as DNA: TGTGCCAGCAGTGCCCAAATTGGGATAGTTAACACCGTGGAGCTGTTTTTT. Its protein product is CASSAQIGIVNTVELFF.

Points on this clonotype: The junction does not match germline at one end; this may be a read error. The CDR3 bases are TGTGTCAGCAACTTAGGACTAGCGGGAGGGCGGAGGACCGGGGAGCTGTTTTTT. This translates into CVSNLGLAGGRRTGELFF. The chain has TRBV11-2 and TRBJ2-2, with 15 positions matching TRBD2. The CDR3 is 18 amino acids. Germline V gene data show CDR1 as SGHAT and CDR2 as FQNNGV.

This chain links TRBV30 with TRBJ1-5; no clear D gene. Germline V gene lookup returns CDR1 GTSNPN and CDR2 SVGIG (reference sequence). The CDR3 sequence is 15 residues long. V lost 4 bases to trimming and J lost 0 bases, with 13 bases between them. This CDR3 reads CAWTPMGTSNQPQHF. Here the CDR3 DNA reads TGTGCCTGGACTCCCATGGGAACTAGCAATCAGCCCCAGCATTTT.